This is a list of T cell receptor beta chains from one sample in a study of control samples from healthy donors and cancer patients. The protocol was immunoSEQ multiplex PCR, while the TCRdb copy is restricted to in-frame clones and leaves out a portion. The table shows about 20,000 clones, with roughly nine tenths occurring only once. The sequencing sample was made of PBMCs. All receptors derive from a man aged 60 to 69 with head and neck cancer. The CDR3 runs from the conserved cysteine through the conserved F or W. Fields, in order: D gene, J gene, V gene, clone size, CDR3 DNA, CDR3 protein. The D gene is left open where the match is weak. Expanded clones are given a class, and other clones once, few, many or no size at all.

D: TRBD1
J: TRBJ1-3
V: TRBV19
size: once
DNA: TGTGCCAGTAGTCGGGACAGATCTGGAAACACCATATATTTT
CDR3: CASSRDRSGNTIYF

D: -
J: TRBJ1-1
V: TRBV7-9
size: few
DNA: TGTGCCAGCAGCTTGACCGGGAGTAATACTGAAGCTTTCTTT
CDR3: CASSLTGSNTEAFF

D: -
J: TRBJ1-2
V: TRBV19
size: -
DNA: TGTGCCAGTAGTATTACAAGGGGCGGTGGCTACACCTTC
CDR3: CASSITRGGGYTF

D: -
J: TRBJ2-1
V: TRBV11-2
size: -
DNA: TGTGCCAGCAGCCCCTTGGGTGAGCAGTTCTTC
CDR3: CASSPLGEQFF

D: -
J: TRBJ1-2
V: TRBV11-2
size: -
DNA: TGTGCCAGCAGCTCAGGGGCGCGAAGCACCTTC
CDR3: CASSSGARSTF

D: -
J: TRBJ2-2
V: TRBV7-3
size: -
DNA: TGTGCCAGCAGCTTAACGTCCCCCCGAGGCACCGGGGAGCTGTTTTTT
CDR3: CASSLTSPRGTGELFF

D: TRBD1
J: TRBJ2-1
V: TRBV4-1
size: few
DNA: TGCGCCAGCAGCCCGGACAGGGGCCGCTACAATGAGCAGTTCTTC
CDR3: CASSPDRGRYNEQFF

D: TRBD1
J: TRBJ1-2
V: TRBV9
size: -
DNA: TGTGCCAGCAGCGCCGGACAGGGTGACTATGGCTACACCTTC
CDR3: CASSAGQGDYGYTF

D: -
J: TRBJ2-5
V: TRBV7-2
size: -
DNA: TGTGCCAGCAGCTCGGGACATCGCCAAGAGACCCAGTACTTC
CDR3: CASSSGHRQETQYF

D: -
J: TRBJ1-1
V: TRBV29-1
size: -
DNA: TGCAGCGTCCACGCCAGCCCGAACACTGAAGCTTTCTTT
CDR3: CSVHASPNTEAFF

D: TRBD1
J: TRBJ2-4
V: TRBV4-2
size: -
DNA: TGTGCCAGCAGCCAAGTCTCCGGACAGGGAGCCAAAAACATTCAGTACTTC
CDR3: CASSQVSGQGAKNIQYF

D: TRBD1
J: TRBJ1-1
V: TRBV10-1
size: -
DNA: TGCGCCAGCAGTCCGGGACAGGGTCCCGGAGCTTTCTTT
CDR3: CASSPGQGPGAFF

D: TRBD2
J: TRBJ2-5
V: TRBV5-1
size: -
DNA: TGCGCCAGCAGCTTGGCGGCGCGGGGGGGCATTCAGGAGACCCAGTACTTC
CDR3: CASSLAARGGIQETQYF

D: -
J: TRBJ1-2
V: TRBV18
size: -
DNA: TGTGCCAGCTCACCCCCCCCCAGGCAGGGATCCAACTATGGCTACACCTTC
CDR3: CASSPPPRQGSNYGYTF

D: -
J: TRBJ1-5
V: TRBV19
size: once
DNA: TGTGCCAGTAGTATGAGGGCAGACAATAGCAATCAGCCCCAGCATTTT
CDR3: CASSMRADNSNQPQHF

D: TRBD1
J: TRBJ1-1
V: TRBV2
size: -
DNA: TGTGCCAGCAGTAAAGGACAGGGCAACACTGAAGCTTTCTTT
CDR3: CASSKGQGNTEAFF

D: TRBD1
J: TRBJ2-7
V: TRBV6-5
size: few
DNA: TGTGCCAGCAGTTTGGACAGGGTAGGCGCCTACGAGCAGTACTTC
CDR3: CASSLDRVGAYEQYF

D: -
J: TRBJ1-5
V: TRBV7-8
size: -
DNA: TGTGCCAGCAGCTTAGGAGCGGGCATCCTGGGGGGCAATCAGCCCCAGCATTTT
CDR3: CASSLGAGILGGNQPQHF

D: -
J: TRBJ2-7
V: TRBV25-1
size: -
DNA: TGTGCCAGCAGCGACATAATCCACGAGCAGTACTTC
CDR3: CASSDIIHEQYF

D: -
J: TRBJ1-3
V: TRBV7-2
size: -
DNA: TGTGCCAGCAGCTTAAGGGCCCGGAACACCATATATTTT
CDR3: CASSLRARNTIYF

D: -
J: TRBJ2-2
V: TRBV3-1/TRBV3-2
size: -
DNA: TGTGCCAGCAGCCAAGATTACGCTATAGGGGGGGAGCTGTTTTTT
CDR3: CASSQDYAIGGELFF

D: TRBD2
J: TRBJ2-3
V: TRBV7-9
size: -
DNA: TGTGCCAGCAGCTTAGGAGCTAGCGGGGGTGATACGCAGTATTTT
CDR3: CASSLGASGGDTQYF

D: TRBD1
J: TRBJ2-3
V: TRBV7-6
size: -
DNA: TGTGCCAGCAGAACAGGGGGCTGGGCAGATACGCAGTATTTT
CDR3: CASRTGGWADTQYF

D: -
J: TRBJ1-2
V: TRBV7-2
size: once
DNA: TGTGCCAGCAGCGGACGGGACCTCAGGGGCTACACCTTC
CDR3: CASSGRDLRGYTF

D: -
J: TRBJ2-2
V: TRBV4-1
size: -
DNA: TGCGCCAGCAGCCAAGATAGAGGCGGGGAGCTGTTTTTT
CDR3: CASSQDRGGELFF

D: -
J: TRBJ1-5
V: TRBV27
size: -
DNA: TGTGCCAGCAGTTTCTCCGGGACCTTCTATAGCAATCAGCCCCAGCATTTT
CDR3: CASSFSGTFYSNQPQHF

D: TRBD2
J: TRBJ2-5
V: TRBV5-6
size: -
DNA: TGTGCCAGCAGCTTCGGAGCGGGGGTTGCCCAAGAGACCCAGTACTTC
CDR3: CASSFGAGVAQETQYF

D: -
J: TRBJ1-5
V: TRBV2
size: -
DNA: TGTGCCAGCAACGGTGGGAATAGCAATCAGCCCCAGCATTTT
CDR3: CASNGGNSNQPQHF

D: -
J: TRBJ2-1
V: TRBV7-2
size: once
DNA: TGTGCCAGCAGCTTAGCGGTTAGCCTCAACAATGAGCAGTTCTTC
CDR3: CASSLAVSLNNEQFF

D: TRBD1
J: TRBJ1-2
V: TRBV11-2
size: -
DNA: TGTGCCAGCAGCCTGACCGGGACAGGGAGGCGAGGCTACACCTTC
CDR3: CASSLTGTGRRGYTF

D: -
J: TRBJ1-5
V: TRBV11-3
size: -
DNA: TGTGCCAGCAGCTTCGACAGGCCCCAAAGTTATAGCAATCAGCCCCAGCATTTT
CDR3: CASSFDRPQSYSNQPQHF

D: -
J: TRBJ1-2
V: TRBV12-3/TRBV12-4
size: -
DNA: TGTGCCAGCAGCGAAGGCACCGATTGGAACACCTTC
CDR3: CASSEGTDWNTF

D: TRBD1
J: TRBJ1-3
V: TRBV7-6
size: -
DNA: TGTGCCAGCAGCGCATACACAGGGGGCTCGGGAAACACCATATATTTT
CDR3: CASSAYTGGSGNTIYF

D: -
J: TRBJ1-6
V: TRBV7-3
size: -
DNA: TGTGCCAGCAGCTTAAATACAGCCGGCAATTCACCCCTCCACTTT
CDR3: CASSLNTAGNSPLHF

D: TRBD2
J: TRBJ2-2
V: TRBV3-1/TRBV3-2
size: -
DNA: TGTGCCAGCAGCCAAGGGATTAGCGGGGGGTCCGGGGAGCTGTTTTTT
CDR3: CASSQGISGGSGELFF

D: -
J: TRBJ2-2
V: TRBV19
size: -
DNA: TGTGCCAGTAGTATTGGTCAGGGCACCGGGGAGCTGTTTTTT
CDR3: CASSIGQGTGELFF

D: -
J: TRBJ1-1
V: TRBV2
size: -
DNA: TGTGCCAGCAGTGGCTTCGCCGGGGACACTGAAGCTTTCTTT
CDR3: CASSGFAGDTEAFF

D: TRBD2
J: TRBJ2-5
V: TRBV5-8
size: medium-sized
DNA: TGTGCCAGCAGCTTGGGCCGACTAGCGGGGTACCAGTACTTC
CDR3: CASSLGRLAGYQYF

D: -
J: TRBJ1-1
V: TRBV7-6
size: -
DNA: TGTGCCAGCAGCGCGGACAGTAACACTGAAGCTTTCTTT
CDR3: CASSADSNTEAFF

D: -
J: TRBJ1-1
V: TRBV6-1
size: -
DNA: TGTGCCAGCAGTGAAGGGCACTGGGGCGAAGCTTTCTTT
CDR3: CASSEGHWGEAFF

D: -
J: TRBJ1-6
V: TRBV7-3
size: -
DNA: TGTGCCAGCAGCTTAAGAACAGCCGATAATTCACCCCTCCACTTT
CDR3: CASSLRTADNSPLHF

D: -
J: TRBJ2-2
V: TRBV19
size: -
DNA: TGTGCCAGTAGGAGTGGGCGCGCCGGGGAGCTGTTTTTT
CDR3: CASRSGRAGELFF

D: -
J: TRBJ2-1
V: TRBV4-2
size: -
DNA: TGTGCCAGCAGCCAAGATCCCGATGAGCAGTTCTTC
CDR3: CASSQDPDEQFF

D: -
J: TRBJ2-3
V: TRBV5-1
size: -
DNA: TGCGCCAGCAGCTTTGGGGGCCGGCGCACAGATACGCAGTATTTT
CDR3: CASSFGGRRTDTQYF

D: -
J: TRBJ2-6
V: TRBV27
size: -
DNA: TGTGCCAGCAGTTTATCAGCAAACAGTTTTGGGGCCAACGTCCTGACTTTC
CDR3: CASSLSANSFGANVLTF